This T cell receptor beta chain came from a study of response to subunit inactivated influenza vaccine. Whole-study results and caveats: Researchers suggested that each seasonal influenza vaccination recruits few new T cells.

On this clonotype itself: The target antigen is unknown.

Each CDR3 protein is one row after TCRdb ran MiXCR on the RT-PCR reads. This table has roughly 710,000 distinct CDR3 sequences, about 14% appearing once. Trimming took 3 bases from V and 6 from J; bases not matched to a gene: 17. The CDR3 spans 17 residues. The germline CDR1 and CDR2 sequences are SQVTM and ANQGSEA. The chain recombines TRBV29-1 with TRBJ2-5, with 9 bases identical to TRBD2. The specimen comprised PBMCs from blood, sampled approximately 15 days before vaccination. The source is a man aged 45-60 years who received an inactivated influenza vaccine. CDR3 in amino acids: CSVDGIVWRGGPKTQYF. CDR3 nucleotides: TGCAGCGTTGACGGGATCGTCTGGCGGGGGGGCCCGAAGACCCAGTACTTC.